This T cell receptor (beta chain) was sequenced during a study of glioma-infiltrating T cells after dendritic cell vaccination. At the level of the study: Dendritic cell vaccination trial patients had either newly diagnosed or recurrent glioblastoma.

Time point defined: after dendritic cell vaccination, including at tumor progression/relapse. Only patients with spare fresh-frozen tumor and over two years of follow-up were included. The PCR used 60 V beta and 13 J beta primers. Assay: immunoSEQ multiplex PCR; the TCRdb copy retains only in-frame clones and omits some. The sample has roughly 60,000 clones; approximately 80% are singletons. The CDR3 covers 16 residues. Germline V gives CDR1 SGHRS, CDR2 YFSETQ. The V gene end was trimmed by 2 bases and the J gene end by 0 bases; junction bases not matched to a gene: 4. This specimen was blood, taken after dendritic cell vaccination. The chain uses TRBV5-1 and TRBJ1-1, with 10 bases aligning to TRBD1. This TCR was recovered from a human donor with glioblastoma. The CDR3 region is CASSLRQGAMNTEAFF. The CDR3 bases are TGCGCCAGCAGCTTACGACAGGGGGCCATGAACACTGAAGCTTTCTTT.